These 28 T cell receptor beta chains were sequenced from one sample in a study of vaccination effects on CD4 cells after COVID-19. Antigens of these TCRs are unknown. Data came from immunoSEQ multiplex PCR; TCRdb stores just in-frame clones and leaves some out. This sample has about 45,000 clones, with 75% found just once. With the ViraFEST assay, the study expanded antigen-specific CD4+ T cells using viral peptide pools, then sequenced them. Researchers isolated CD4+ T cells once ten to eleven days of culture had elapsed. It was between March and December 2020 that the person had a SARS-CoV-2 infection confirmed by PCR. Sequenced material: CD4+ T cells from PBMCs cultured with a peptide pool, taken before COVID-19 vaccination. The receptors were sampled from a human donor who had a prior SARS-CoV-2 infection.

The rearrangement links TRBV3-1 (or the pseudogene TRBV3-2) to TRBJ1-2, with TRBD1 as a possible D gene (6 bases). In germline, CDR1 is LGHDT, CDR2 YNNKEL (reference sequence). This CDR3 spans 13 amino acids. V was clipped by 6 bases and J by 8 bases, with 16 bases between them. CDR3 protein: CASRTTGAQGYTF. CDR3 DNA sequence: TGTGCCAGCAGAACCACGGGGGCGCAAGGCTACACCTTC.

V usage is TRBV7-2 and J usage is TRBJ2-3; tentatively, D is TRBD2 (6 bases). Germline assignment: CDR1 SGHTA and CDR2 FQGNSA. This CDR3 spans 14 amino acids. Between the trimmed V and J ends, which lost 5 bases and 10 bases, there was a span of 19 bases. As DNA, the CDR3 is TGTGCCAGCAGCCAAAGACTAGAAGCATATCCGCAGTATTTT. Translated, it gives CASSQRLEAYPQYF.

The chain joins TRBV7-3 to TRBJ1-1; no clear D gene. The CDR3 is 13 amino acids. Germline CDR1 is SGHTA and CDR2 is FQGTGA. Trimming pared 4 bases from V and 2 bases from J, leaving 8 bases between. CDR3 in amino acids: CASSSGSNTEAFF. The CDR3 DNA sequence: TGTGCCAGCAGCTCCGGCTCCAACACTGAAGCTTTCTTT.

The chain uses TRBV12-5 and TRBJ1-5; 7 nucleotides agree with TRBD1. The CDR3 has 16 amino acids. Germline CDR1 reads LGHNT; CDR2 reads FRNRAP. The trim removed 2 bases at V and 4 bases at J, leaving 8 bases unmatched. CDR3 sequence (DNA): TGTGCTAGTGGTTTGACAACAGGGGTGGGGAATCAGCCCCAGCATTTT. Translating it yields CASGLTTGVGNQPQHF.

The chain combines TRBV30 with TRBJ2-1, with 7 positions matching TRBD2. V was pared by 5 bases and J by 6 bases, with 7 bases of the junction left unmatched. Germline-derived CDR1 and CDR2 are GTSNPN and SVGIG (reference sequence). The CDR3 extends over 13 amino acids. The chain's CDR3 is CAWDRGSSNEQFF. CDR3 DNA sequence: TGTGCCTGGGACCGCGGGAGTTCCAATGAGCAGTTCTTC.

The chain employs TRBV18 and TRBJ2-2, with D possibly TRBD1 on 6 matching bases. CDR3 length: 15 amino acids. The V end was cut by 2 bases, the J end by 2 bases, with 9 bases between. Germline CDR1 reads KGHSH; CDR2 reads LQKENI. The CDR3 DNA follows: TGTGCCAGCTCACCAGGGACACTAAACACCGGGGAGCTGTTTTTT. It translates to CASSPGTLNTGELFF.

The gene calls are TRBV6-5 and TRBJ2-7; TRBD1 matches at 7 bases. V gave up 5 bases and J gave up 6 bases; unmatched junction bases: 10. The CDR3 is made up of 14 amino acids. Per the germline V gene, CDR1 is MNHEY and CDR2 is SVGAGI. The CDR3 bases are TGTGCCAGCAGTCCTAGACAGGGACCCTCCGAGCAGTACTTC. It yields the protein CASSPRQGPSEQYF.

The chain combines TRBV10-3 with TRBJ2-7; TRBD1 agrees at 7 bases. The CDR3 is made up of 13 amino acids. Germline trimming cut 6 bases from V and 2 bases from J; bases unmatched to any gene: 4. The germline V gene has CDR1 ENHRY and CDR2 SYGVKD. CDR3 amino acids: CAIREQGPYEQYF. The DNA for the CDR3 is TGTGCCATCAGGGAACAGGGGCCCTACGAGCAGTACTTC.

The rearrangement uses TRBV20-1 and TRBJ2-5, with 10 nucleotides matching TRBD2. This CDR3 contains 16 residues. Unmatched junction bases numbered 12, after V lost 3 bases and J lost 5 bases. Germline-derived CDR1 and CDR2 are DFQATT and SNEGSKA (reference sequence). CDR3 loop: CSASPLAGRAWETQYF. DNA for the CDR3: TGCAGTGCTAGTCCACTAGCGGGAAGGGCTTGGGAGACCCAGTACTTC.

The genes are TRBV5-4 and TRBJ2-7; the D gene is possibly TRBD2 (6 bases). Germline V gene data show CDR1 as SGHNT and CDR2 as YYREEE (reference sequence). The CDR3 sequence is 13 residues long. V gave up 4 bases and J gave up 3 bases, with 11 bases separating them. CDR3 residues: CASSKVGGYEQYF. The CDR3 nucleotides are TGTGCCAGCAGCAAAGTGGGGGGCTACGAGCAGTACTTC.

The chain recombines TRBV7-2 with TRBJ2-3, with D unclear. Germline CDR1 and CDR2: SGHTA and FQGNSA. With 0 bases removed from V and 2 bases from J, the gap between germline ends came to 0 bases. The CDR3 consists of 12 residues. CDR3 loop: CASSLATDTQYF. In DNA, the CDR3 is TGTGCCAGCAGCTTAGCCACAGATACGCAGTATTTT.

V and J are TRBV7-8 and TRBJ1-1; D not certain. The germline V gene has CDR1 SGHVS and CDR2 FQNEAQ. Trimming cost V 1 base and J 3 bases, with 12 bases left between them. The CDR3 runs to 15 residues. CDR3 amino acids: CASSLGPDRDTEAFF. The CDR3 bases are TGTGCCAGCAGCTTAGGGCCGGATCGGGACACTGAAGCTTTCTTT.

The V gene is TRBV7-2, the J gene TRBJ2-5, with 13 positions matching TRBD2. This CDR3 region has 15 residues. V was clipped by 5 bases and J by 5 bases; unmatched bases: 5. CDR1 and CDR2 (germline): SGHTA, FQGNSA. The CDR3 nucleotides are TGTGCCAGCAGCCCGAGACTAGCGGGAGGTGAGACCCAGTACTTC. It codes for CASSPRLAGGETQYF.

The chain recombines TRBV4-2 with TRBJ1-3, with 8 bases that match TRBD1. This CDR3 spans 15 amino acids. Germline V CDR1 and CDR2: LGHNA, YNFKEQ. V gave up 3 bases and J gave up 2 bases; unmatched junction bases: 3. The CDR3 protein is CASSQGRGPGNTIYF. The CDR3 DNA reads TGTGCCAGCAGCCAGGGCAGGGGGCCTGGAAACACCATATATTTT.

This chain links TRBV2 with TRBJ1-4; 7 nucleotides match TRBD1. The CDR3 sequence is 15 residues long. Trimming cost V 8 bases and J 7 bases; bases outside gene matches: 13. Germline V gene data show CDR1 as SNHLY and CDR2 as FYNNEI. Here the CDR3 reads CASGQGNRGGEKLFF. CDR3 nucleotide sequence: TGTGCCAGCGGCCAGGGGAACAGGGGTGGTGAAAAACTGTTTTTT.

The V call is TRBV9, the J call TRBJ2-1, with TRBD2 matching 9 bases. The CDR3 consists of 16 residues. The germline V gene has CDR1 SGDLS and CDR2 YYNGEE. The V gene end was trimmed by 3 bases and the J gene end by 5 bases; junction bases not matched to a gene: 9. CDR3 residues: CASSEGLGGRDNEQFF. CDR3 DNA sequence: TGTGCCAGCAGCGAGGGGTTGGGCGGGAGGGACAATGAGCAGTTCTTC.

The table lists this clone with a few counts. This sequence joins TRBV5-4 and TRBJ2-1; tentatively, D is TRBD1 or TRBD2 (6 bases each). The germline V and J ends were trimmed by 2 bases and 0 bases, with 15 bases remaining between them. CDR3 size: 17 residues. Germline V CDR1 and CDR2: SGHNT, YYREEE (reference sequence). CDR3 in DNA: TGTGCCAGCAGCTTTCTTGGCCGGGGGCTCTCCTACAATGAGCAGTTCTTC. Its translation is CASSFLGRGLSYNEQFF.

The chain links TRBV4-3 to TRBJ2-2; 12 nucleotides match TRBD1. The J segment lost 1 base and the V segment lost 2 bases, leaving 11 bases of the junction unmatched. The CDR3 extends over 20 amino acids. The germline V gene has CDR1 LGHNA and CDR2 YSLEER. CDR3 in amino acids: CASSQKPTGQGALNTGELFF. The CDR3 nucleotides are TGCGCCAGCAGCCAAAAGCCGACGGGACAGGGGGCCCTGAACACCGGGGAGCTGTTTTTT.

The chain has TRBV4-1 and TRBJ2-7; no clear D. V shed 0 bases and J shed 0 bases, with 6 bases lying between them. The CDR3 is 14 residues long. Germline V gene sequence: CDR1 MGHRA, CDR2 YSYEKL. CDR3 loop: CASSQDHSSYEQYF. In DNA, the CDR3 is TGCGCCAGCAGCCAAGATCACAGCTCCTACGAGCAGTACTTC.

The chain has TRBV9 and TRBJ2-1; 14 bases are shared with TRBD2. Trimming cost V 4 bases and J 9 bases; bases outside gene matches: 6. Germline V lookup: CDR1 SGDLS, CDR2 YYNGEE. The CDR3 consists of 15 residues. CDR3 sequence (DNA): TGTGCCAGCAGCCCGACTAGCGGGAGGGTTGGTGAGCAGTTCTTC. This codes for CASSPTSGRVGEQFF.

CDR3 sequence reads: CASSQESLAGRDQPQHF. As DNA, the CDR3 is TGTGCCAGCAGCCAAGAGTCCTTGGCGGGCAGGGATCAGCCCCAGCATTTT. This chain joins TRBV4-2 and TRBJ1-5; D perhaps matches TRBD1 (5 bases). The length of the CDR3 is 17 residues. V was cut by 0 bases and J by 5 bases, with 17 bases left in between. Germline V gene lookup returns CDR1 LGHNA and CDR2 YNFKEQ.

The V call is TRBV21-1, the J call TRBJ2-7; no DNA check was done on the table's D call, TRBD2. TRBV21-1 is given as a pseudogene. The CDR3 extends over 15 amino acids. The CDR3 spells CARIWWLRCSYEQYF. In DNA, the CDR3 is TGTGCCCGGATCTGGTGGTTGAGGTGTTCCTACGAGCAGTACTTC.

J is TRBJ2-4 and V is TRBV14; D ambiguous. This CDR3 is built from 15 residues. Trimming pared 4 bases from V and 3 bases from J, leaving 13 bases between. CDR1 is SGHDN and CDR2 is FVKESK in the germline V gene. For the CDR3, the DNA is TGTGCCAGCAGCCCAAGATCCCTTGACAAAAACATTCAGTACTTC. Protein sequence: CASSPRSLDKNIQYF.

J is TRBJ2-7 and V is TRBV2, with 7 bases matching TRBD1. Trimming took 6 bases from V and 5 from J; bases not matched to a gene: 13. Germline V gene data show CDR1 as SNHLY and CDR2 as FYNNEI. The CDR3 is 15 amino acids. The CDR3 bases are TGTGCCAGCAGGTTATCGACAGGGTACGTTAACGAGCAGTACTTC. The encoded protein is CASRLSTGYVNEQYF.

The chain employs TRBV7-2 and TRBJ1-2; D not resolved. V dropped 1 base and J dropped 5 bases, with 11 bases sitting between them. This CDR3 has 14 residues. Germline assignment: CDR1 SGHTA and CDR2 FQGNSA. The CDR3 reads CASSLVRADYGYTF. Written as DNA, the CDR3 is TGTGCCAGCAGCTTAGTCCGTGCGGATTATGGCTACACCTTC.

The chain links TRBV19 to TRBJ1-2; D is undetermined. The germline gives CDR1 LNHDA, CDR2 SQIVND (reference sequence). The V end was cut by 2 bases, the J end by 3 bases, with 10 bases between. This CDR3 comprises 14 residues. The CDR3 sequence: CASSILGGDYGYTF. DNA for the CDR3: TGTGCCAGTAGTATACTCGGCGGAGACTATGGCTACACCTTC.

The chain is built from TRBV19 and TRBJ2-3, with 13 bases matching TRBD2. In germline, CDR1 is LNHDA, CDR2 SQIVND (reference sequence). This CDR3 has 16 amino acids. Trimming removed 4 bases from V and 2 bases from J; junction bases left unmatched: 3. CDR3 nucleotide sequence: TGTGCCAGTAGTACGGGACTAGCGGGGAACACAGATACGCAGTATTTT. Translated: CASSTGLAGNTDTQYF.

The chain carries TRBV7-9 and TRBJ2-3; D is perhaps TRBD2 (6 bases). This CDR3 is 14 amino acids long. V gave up 5 bases and J gave up 6 bases, with 15 bases separating them. Germline V lookup: CDR1 SEHNR, CDR2 FQNEAQ (reference sequence). The CDR3 reads CASSPEGLADTQYF. The DNA of the CDR3 is TGTGCCAGCAGCCCCGAGGGACTCGCGGATACGCAGTATTTT.